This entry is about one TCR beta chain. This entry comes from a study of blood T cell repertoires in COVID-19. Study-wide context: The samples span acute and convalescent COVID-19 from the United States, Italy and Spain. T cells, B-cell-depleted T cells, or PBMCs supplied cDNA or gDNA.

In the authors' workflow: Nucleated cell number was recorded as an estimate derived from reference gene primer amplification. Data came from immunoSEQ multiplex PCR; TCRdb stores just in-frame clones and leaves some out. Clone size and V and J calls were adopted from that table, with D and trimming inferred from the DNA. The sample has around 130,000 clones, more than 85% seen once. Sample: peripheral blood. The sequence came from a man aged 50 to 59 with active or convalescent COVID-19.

The CDR3 nucleotides are TGTGCCACCAGCCTATACCCGACAGGGGGCGGTGGGGCCAACGTCCTGACTTTC. This translates into CATSLYPTGGGGANVLTF. The chain has TRBV15 and TRBJ2-6; 10 bases match TRBD1. The CDR3 totals 18 residues. Per the germline V gene, CDR1 is LNHNV and CDR2 is YYDKDF (reference sequence). The trim removed 5 bases at V and 3 bases at J, leaving 10 bases unmatched.